The 10 T cell receptor beta chains presented below share a single source sample, sequenced in a study of tumor and adjacent non-tumor tissue in lung cancer. The template was RNA from unsorted bulk tissue. This non-tumor lung sample came from over 3 cm beyond the tumor edge. TCRbeta libraries were built with three rounds of nested PCR, modified from ARM-PCR. TCRdb used MiXCR to reprocess the multiplex PCR reads, holding one entry per CDR3 protein. The repertoire holds 35,000 to 50,000 distinct CDR3 sequences, with roughly 60% as singletons. Specimen: distant non-tumor lung tissue. These receptors originate from a man in his forties or fifties with non-small cell lung cancer.

On this clonotype itself: At one of its ends the junction is not consistent with the germline gene, which may arise from a read error. The chain combines TRBV6-6 with TRBJ1-4, with D uncertain. The CDR3 is 15 amino acids. Germline V gene sequence: CDR1 MNHNY, CDR2 SVGAGI (reference sequence). CDR3 region: CVSSPPEPGSEKLFF. The CDR3 region has the DNA TGTGTCAGTAGTCCCCCAGAGCCTGGAAGTGAAAAGCTGTTTTTT.

The rearrangement links TRBV6-1 to TRBJ2-3; no reliable D call. Per germline, CDR1 MNHNS and CDR2 SASEGT. The CDR3 length is 14 residues. The CDR3 nucleotides read TGTATCAGCAGTGAAGAAGGGTCTCGGGATACGCAGTATTTT. Amino acids: CISSEEGSRDTQYF.

Notes on this clonotype: The CDR3 does not close with the conserved phenylalanine or tryptophan, likely indicating a read error. The J gene is TRBJ2-5, the V gene TRBV7-9; D is uncertain. In germline, CDR1 is SEHNR, CDR2 FQNEAQ (reference sequence). The CDR3 has 11 residues. CDR3 sequence reads: CASSSQETQYL. In nucleotides, the CDR3 is TGTGCCAGCAGCTCCCAAGAAACCCAGTACCTC.

This sequence joins TRBV20-1 and TRBJ2-4; possible D gene TRBD2, 6 bases. Germline-derived CDR1 and CDR2 are DFQATT and SNEGSKA (reference sequence). V lost 0 bases, J lost 0 bases, and 12 bases lay in between. The CDR3 covers 16 residues. In DNA, the CDR3 is TGCAGTGCTAGAGATTCAGGCGGGGTAGCCAAAAACATTCAGTACTTC. It codes for CSARDSGGVAKNIQYF.

To note about this clonotype: This is likely a read error, given that the CDR3 carries no conserved phenylalanine or tryptophan at its end. Because the CDR3's place on the DNA is in doubt, the DNA is left out and the CDR3 is given as listed by TCRdb. The CDR3 loop reads CVSKGTGQGPTSYL. The chain joins TRBV12-3 or TRBV12-4 to TRBJ2-7; the listed D gene, TRBD1, was not tested against the DNA. The CDR3 comprises 14 residues, both ends counted.

Remarks on this clonotype: Compared with germline, one end of the junction differs, possibly owing to a read error. The V and J genes are TRBV20-1 and TRBJ1-5, with 9 bases aligning to TRBD1. CDR3 length: 16 residues. Germline CDR1 reads DFQATT; CDR2 reads SNEGSKA (reference sequence). The CDR3 bases are TGCAATGCTCCAGAAGGAGGAACAGGGGGCGATCAGCCCCAGCATTTT. This gives the protein CNAPEGGTGGDQPQHF.

To note about this clonotype: This clone may be a read error of a much larger clone one base away. This chain uses TRBV20-1 with TRBJ2-7; 8 nucleotides agree with TRBD1. The CDR3 loop spans 15 amino acids. Germline V gene sequence: CDR1 DFQATT, CDR2 SNEGSKA (reference sequence). The CDR3 sequence is CSVRDMGQAFHEQYF. In nucleotides, the CDR3 is TGCAGTGTTAGAGATATGGGACAGGCTTTCCACGAGCAGTACTTC.

This sequence joins TRBV28 and TRBJ2-2, with 8 bases fitting TRBD1. The CDR3 length is 16 residues. Germline V lookup: CDR1 MDHEN, CDR2 SYDVKM. V lost 3 bases to trimming and J lost 4 bases; unmatched junction nucleotides: 7. CDR3 sequence: CASSLIGQGRTGELFF. CDR3 in DNA: TGTGCCAGCAGTTTGATTGGACAGGGCCGCACCGGGGAGCTGTTTTTT.

Turning to this clonotype: As the CDR3 is not closed by the conserved phenylalanine or tryptophan, this likely results from a read error. This rearrangement joins TRBV30 to TRBJ2-7; D possibly corresponds to TRBD1 (6 bases). Germline values: CDR1 GTSNPN, CDR2 SVGIG (reference sequence). The CDR3 runs 15 residues. The V end lost 1 base, the J end lost 2 bases, and 15 bases lay between the germline ends. CDR3 nucleotides: TGTGCCTGGAGTGCTACCGGGACACCCCCCTACGAGCAGTACCTC. This codes for CAWSATGTPPYEQYL.

Only one count was recorded for this clonotype. One base away lies a much larger clone, so this may be a sequencing read error. This chain uses TRBV5-1 with TRBJ2-2; D may match TRBD1 or TRBD2 (5 bases each). V was pared by 1 base and J by 5 bases, with 12 bases between. The length of the CDR3 is 15 residues. CDR1 is SGHRS, CDR2 YFSETQ, per germline. The CDR3 sequence: CASSLWDGDTGELFF. CDR3 DNA: TGCGCCAGCAGCTTGTGGGACGGGGATACCGGGGAGCTGTTTTTT.